This TCR beta chain was recorded in a study of response to subunit inactivated influenza vaccine. Germline V gives CDR1 SGHDN, CDR2 FVKESK. This CDR3 is 14 amino acids long. Trimming at V came to 1 base and at J to 4 bases, leaving 3 bases not matched to a gene. Study observations and caveats: It was the authors' suggestion that each seasonal influenza vaccination recruits few new T cells.

This clonotype appeared many times. Antigen specificity is unknown. TCRdb re-called the RT-PCR reads with MiXCR, one entry per CDR3 protein. The table records hundreds of thousands of distinct CDR3 sequences, roughly 13% of them present only once. The receptor's source is a man in his fifties who received an inactivated influenza vaccine. The source was PBMCs from blood, collected 14 to 15 days before vaccination. The J gene is TRBJ2-7, the V gene TRBV14, with 8 bases lining up with TRBD1. In DNA, the CDR3 is TGTGCCAGCAGCCAAGGGACAGGGAGGTACGAGCAGTACTTC. It translates to CASSQGTGRYEQYF.